This entry lists 9 T cell receptor beta chains sequenced from one sample in a study of T cell changes during pregnancy in multiple sclerosis. Clones were sequenced by immunoSEQ multiplex PCR, and TCRdb holds only the in-frame ones, with some missing. This table has approximately 63,000 clones, roughly 91% appearing once. This specimen was peripheral blood, taken in the third trimester of pregnancy. The receptors stem from a female donor in good health, enrolled as a control in a pregnancy study.

CDR3 nucleotide sequence: TGTGCCAGCGGCGACTACTACGAGCAGTACTTC. Protein product: CASGDYYEQYF. The chain carries TRBV6-1 and TRBJ2-7; TRBD2 is a possible D gene (5 bases). V was cut by 8 bases and J by 3 bases, with 8 bases left in between. Germline V CDR1 and CDR2: MNHNS, SASEGT. CDR3 size: 11 residues.

This clone was counted once. The V call is TRBV11-3, the J call TRBJ2-1; 7 nucleotides match TRBD1. V was pared by 5 bases and J by 6 bases, with 4 bases of the junction left unmatched. Germline V gives CDR1 SGHNT, CDR2 YENEEA. The CDR3 has 13 residues. The CDR3 sequence: CASSRGQINEQFF. The CDR3 nucleotides are TGTGCCAGCAGCAGGGGACAGATCAATGAGCAGTTCTTC.

The gene calls are TRBV6-1 and TRBJ2-7, with D perhaps TRBD2 (6 bases). Between the trimmed V and J ends, which lost 6 bases and 5 bases, there was a span of 17 bases. CDR3 size: 14 residues. CDR1 MNHNS and CDR2 SASEGT come from the germline V gene. DNA for the CDR3: TGTGCCAGCAGGTCGGGAGAGCTTCATAACGAGCAGTACTTC. Protein sequence: CASRSGELHNEQYF.

This rearrangement joins TRBV7-9 to TRBJ2-7, with 10 bases lining up with TRBD1. Germline CDR1 SEHNR, CDR2 FQNEAQ (reference sequence). The CDR3 runs 15 residues. V lost 5 bases to trimming and J lost 2 bases; unmatched junction nucleotides: 6. CDR3 coding DNA: TGTGCCAGCAGCCCACTCGGACAGGGGGCCTACGAGCAGTACTTC. Its protein product is CASSPLGQGAYEQYF.

The rearrangement uses TRBV2 and TRBJ2-3; TRBD2 matches at 7 bases. The CDR3 runs to 15 residues. Germline CDR1 SNHLY, CDR2 FYNNEI. The ends lost 7 bases at V and 0 bases at J; junction bases unmatched: 7. CDR3 sequence: CASNLGLGSTDTQYF. For the CDR3, the DNA is TGTGCCAGCAATCTAGGACTAGGTAGCACAGATACGCAGTATTTT. The entire variable domain, with the rest obtained from reference TRBV2 and TRBJ2-3, is as follows: EPEVTQTPSHQVTQMGQEVILRCVPISNHLYFYWYRQILGQKVEFLVSFYNNEISEKSEIFDDQFSVERPDGSNFTLKIRSTKLEDSAMYFCASNLGLGSTDTQYFGPGTRLTVL.

The chain uses TRBV15 and TRBJ2-1; 12 bases agree with TRBD2. Unmatched junction bases numbered 11, after V lost 5 bases and J lost 6 bases. Germline V gene sequence: CDR1 LNHNV, CDR2 YYDKDF (reference sequence). This CDR3 has 17 amino acids. The CDR3 protein is CATSPPRLAGAANEQFF. CDR3 DNA: TGTGCCACCAGCCCCCCCAGACTAGCGGGAGCAGCCAATGAGCAGTTCTTC.

The chain couples TRBV30 to TRBJ1-5; D uncertain. The CDR3 is 10 amino acids. V gave up 3 bases and J gave up 9 bases, with 6 bases separating them. The V gene's germline CDR1 is GTSNPN and CDR2 SVGIG (reference sequence). The CDR3 DNA sequence: TGTGCCTGGAGCGCCGGGCCCCAGCATTTT. It encodes CAWSAGPQHF.

This chain uses TRBV4-1 with TRBJ2-5; maybe TRBD2 (5 bases). Germline CDR1 and CDR2: MGHRA and YSYEKL. There are 13 residues in the CDR3. The V gene lost 4 bases and the J gene lost 5 bases, with 11 bases spanning the gap. CDR3 protein: CASSRLLGETQYF. The CDR3 region has the DNA TGCGCCAGCAGCCGACTACTAGGGGAGACCCAGTACTTC.

This sequence joins TRBV18 and TRBJ1-1; 8 bases are shared with TRBD1. With 4 bases clipped from V and 6 bases from J, the junction kept 10 bases outside the gene matches. CDR3 length: 15 amino acids. The germline V gene encodes CDR1 KGHSH and CDR2 LQKENI. Here the CDR3 DNA reads TGTGCCAGCTCACTTGTCGGACAGGGAAGGTCTGAAGCTTTCTTT. The encoded protein is CASSLVGQGRSEAFF.